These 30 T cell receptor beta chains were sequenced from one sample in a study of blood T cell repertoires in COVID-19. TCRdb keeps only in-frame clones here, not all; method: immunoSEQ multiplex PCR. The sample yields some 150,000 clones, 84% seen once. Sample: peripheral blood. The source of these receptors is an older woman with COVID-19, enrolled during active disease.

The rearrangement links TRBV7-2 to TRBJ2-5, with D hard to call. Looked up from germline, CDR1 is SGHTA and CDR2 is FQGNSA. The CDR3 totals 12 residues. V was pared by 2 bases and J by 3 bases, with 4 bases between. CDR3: CASSLSEETQYF. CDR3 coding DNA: TGTGCCAGCAGCTTAAGCGAAGAGACCCAGTACTTC. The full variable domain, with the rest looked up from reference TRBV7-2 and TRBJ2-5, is GAGVSQSPSNKVTEKGKDVELRCDPISGHTALYWYRQSLGQGLEFLIYFQGNSAPDKSGLPSDRFSAERTGGSVSTLTIQRTQQEDSAVYLCASSLSEETQYFGPGTRLLVL.

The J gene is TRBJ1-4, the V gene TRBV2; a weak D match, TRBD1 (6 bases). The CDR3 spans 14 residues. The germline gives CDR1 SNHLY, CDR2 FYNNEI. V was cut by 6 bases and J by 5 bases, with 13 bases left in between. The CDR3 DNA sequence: TGTGCCAGCAGAGGGACAAACGACAATGAAAAACTGTTTTTT. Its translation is CASRGTNDNEKLFF.

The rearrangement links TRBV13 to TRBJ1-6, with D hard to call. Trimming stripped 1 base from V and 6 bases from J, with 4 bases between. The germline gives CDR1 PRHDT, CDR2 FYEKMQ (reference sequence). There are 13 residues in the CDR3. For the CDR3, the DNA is TGTGCCAGCAGCTTAGTGGCTAATTCACCCCTCCACTTT. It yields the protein CASSLVANSPLHF.

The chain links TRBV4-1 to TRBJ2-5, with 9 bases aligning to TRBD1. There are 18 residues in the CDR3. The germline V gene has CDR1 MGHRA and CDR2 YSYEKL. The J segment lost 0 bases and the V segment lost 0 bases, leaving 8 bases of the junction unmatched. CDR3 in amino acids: CASSQDEPGTGYQETQYF. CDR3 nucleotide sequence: TGCGCCAGCAGCCAAGACGAGCCCGGGACAGGGTACCAAGAGACCCAGTACTTC.

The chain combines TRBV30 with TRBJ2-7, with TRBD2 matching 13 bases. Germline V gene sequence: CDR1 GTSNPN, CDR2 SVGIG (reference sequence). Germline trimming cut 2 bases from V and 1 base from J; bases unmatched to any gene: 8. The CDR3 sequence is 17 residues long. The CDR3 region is CAWSLRRLAGGSYEQYF. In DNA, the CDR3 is TGTGCCTGGAGTCTCCGTCGACTAGCGGGAGGATCCTACGAGCAGTACTTC. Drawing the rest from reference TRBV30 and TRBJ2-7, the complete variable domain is SQTIHQWPATLVQPVGSPLSLECTVEGTSNPNLYWYRQAAGRGLQLLFYSVGIGQISSEVPQNLSASRPQDRQFILSSKKLLLSDSGFYLCAWSLRRLAGGSYEQYFGPGTRLTVT.

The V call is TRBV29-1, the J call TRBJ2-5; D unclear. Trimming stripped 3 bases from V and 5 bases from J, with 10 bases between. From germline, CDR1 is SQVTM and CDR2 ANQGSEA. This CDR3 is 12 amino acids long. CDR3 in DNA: TGCAGCGTTGACCTGGCCGGGGAGACCCAGTACTTC. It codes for CSVDLAGETQYF.

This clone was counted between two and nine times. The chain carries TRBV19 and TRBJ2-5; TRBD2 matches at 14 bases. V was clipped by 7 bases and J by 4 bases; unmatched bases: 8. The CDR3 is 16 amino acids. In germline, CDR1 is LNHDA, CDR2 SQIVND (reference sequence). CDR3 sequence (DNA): TGTGCCAGTACCGAGGGGACTAGCGGGAGAGTAGAGACCCAGTACTTC. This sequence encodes CASTEGTSGRVETQYF.

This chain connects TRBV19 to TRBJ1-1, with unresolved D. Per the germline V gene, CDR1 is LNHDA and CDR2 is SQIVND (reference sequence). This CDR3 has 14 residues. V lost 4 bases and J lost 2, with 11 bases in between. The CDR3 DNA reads TGTGCCAGTAGTAAAGCGGGATTCAACACTGAAGCTTTCTTT. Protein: CASSKAGFNTEAFF.

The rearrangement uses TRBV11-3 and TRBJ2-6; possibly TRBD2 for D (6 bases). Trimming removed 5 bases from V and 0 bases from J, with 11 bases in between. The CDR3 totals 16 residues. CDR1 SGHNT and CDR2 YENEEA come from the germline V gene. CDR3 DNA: TGTGCCAGCAGCCACCGGGGGAGCTCTGGGGCCAACGTCCTGACTTTC. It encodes CASSHRGSSGANVLTF.

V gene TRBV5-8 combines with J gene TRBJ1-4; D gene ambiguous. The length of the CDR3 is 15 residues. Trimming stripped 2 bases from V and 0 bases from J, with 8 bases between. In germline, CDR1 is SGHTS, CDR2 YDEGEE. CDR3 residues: CASSFGVSTNEKLFF. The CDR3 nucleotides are TGTGCCAGCAGCTTCGGTGTATCAACTAATGAAAAACTGTTTTTT.

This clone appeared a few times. Written as DNA, the CDR3 is TGTGCCAGCAGGCGGGGTTCGAATTCACCCCTCCACTTT. Translation: CASRRGSNSPLHF. The V call is TRBV6-5, the J call TRBJ1-6; D is unclear. The germline CDR1 and CDR2 sequences are MNHEY and SVGAGI. V lost 6 bases to trimming and J lost 7 bases, with 10 bases between them. The CDR3 is 13 residues long.

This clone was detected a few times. The CDR3: CASSDMGTGGFSEQYV. Here the CDR3 DNA reads TGTGCCAGCAGTGACATGGGGACAGGGGGGTTCTCCGAGCAGTACGTC. The V call is TRBV6-1, the J call TRBJ2-7; 11 nucleotides align to TRBD1. The CDR3 covers 16 residues. The trim removed 3 bases at V and 6 bases at J, leaving 10 bases unmatched. CDR1 and CDR2 from the germline V gene are MNHNS and SASEGT.

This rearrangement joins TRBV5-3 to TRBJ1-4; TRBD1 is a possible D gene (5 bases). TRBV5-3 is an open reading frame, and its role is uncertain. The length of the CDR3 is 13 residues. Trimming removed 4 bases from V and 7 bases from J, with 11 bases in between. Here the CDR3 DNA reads TGTGCCAGAAGCGAAGGAGGGGTTGAAAAACTGTTTTTT. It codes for CARSEGGVEKLFF.

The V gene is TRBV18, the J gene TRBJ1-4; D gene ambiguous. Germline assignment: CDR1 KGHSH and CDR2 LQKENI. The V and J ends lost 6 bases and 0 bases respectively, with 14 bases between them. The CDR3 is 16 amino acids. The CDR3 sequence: CASSPSTGATNEKLFF. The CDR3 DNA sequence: TGTGCCAGCTCCCCCTCGACTGGAGCAACTAATGAAAAACTGTTTTTT.

In DNA form, the CDR3 reads TGTGCCTGGAGTGTACTCGGGACTAGCGGAGCAATGGAGCAGTTCTTC. Protein: CAWSVLGTSGAMEQFF. The rearrangement joins TRBV30 to TRBJ2-1; the match to TRBD2 covers 11 bases. V gave up 0 bases and J gave up 10 bases; unmatched junction bases: 11. Germline lookup yields CDR1 GTSNPN and CDR2 SVGIG (reference sequence). This CDR3 contains 16 residues.

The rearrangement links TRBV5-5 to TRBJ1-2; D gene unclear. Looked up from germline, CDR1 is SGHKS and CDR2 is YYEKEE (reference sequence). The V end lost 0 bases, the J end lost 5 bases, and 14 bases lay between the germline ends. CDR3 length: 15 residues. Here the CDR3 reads CASSLEEGYTYGYTF. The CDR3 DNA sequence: TGTGCCAGCAGCTTGGAGGAGGGATATACGTATGGCTACACCTTC. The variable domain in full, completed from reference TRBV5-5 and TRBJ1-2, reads DAGVTQSPTHLIKTRGQQVTLRCSPISGHKSVSWYQQVLGQGPQFIFQYYEKEERGRGNFPDRFSARQFPNYSSELNVNALLLGDSALYLCASSLEEGYTYGYTFGSGTRLTVV.

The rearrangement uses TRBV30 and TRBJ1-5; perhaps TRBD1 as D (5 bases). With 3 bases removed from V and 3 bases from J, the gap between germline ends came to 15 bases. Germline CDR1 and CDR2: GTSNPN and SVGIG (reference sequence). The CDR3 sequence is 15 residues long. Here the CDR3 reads CAWRLQGIPNQPQHF. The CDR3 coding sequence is TGTGCCTGGAGGCTGCAGGGAATACCCAATCAGCCCCAGCATTTT.

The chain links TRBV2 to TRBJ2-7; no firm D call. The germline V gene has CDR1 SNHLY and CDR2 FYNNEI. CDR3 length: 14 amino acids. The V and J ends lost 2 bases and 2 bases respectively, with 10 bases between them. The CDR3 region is CASSEHDMAYEQYV. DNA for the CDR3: TGTGCCAGCAGTGAACATGACATGGCCTACGAGCAGTACGTC.

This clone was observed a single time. Here the CDR3 DNA reads TGTGCCAGCAGCTCGACAGACTACGAGCAGTACTTC. Translated: CASSSTDYEQYF. This rearrangement joins TRBV7-8 to TRBJ2-7; TRBD1 might be the D (5 bases). Germline V gives CDR1 SGHVS, CDR2 FQNEAQ. This CDR3 spans 12 amino acids. V was shortened by 4 bases and J by 3 bases, with 7 bases between the two germline ends.

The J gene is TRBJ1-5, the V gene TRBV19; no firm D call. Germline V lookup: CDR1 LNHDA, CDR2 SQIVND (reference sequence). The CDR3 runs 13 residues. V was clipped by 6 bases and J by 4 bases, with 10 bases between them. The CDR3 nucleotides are TGTGCCAGTAGCACAACCCGAAATCAGCCCCAGCATTTT. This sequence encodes CASSTTRNQPQHF.

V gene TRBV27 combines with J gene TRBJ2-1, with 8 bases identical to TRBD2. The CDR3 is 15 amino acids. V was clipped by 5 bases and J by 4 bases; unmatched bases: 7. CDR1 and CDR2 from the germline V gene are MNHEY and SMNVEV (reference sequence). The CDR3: CASSKIAGSYNEQFF. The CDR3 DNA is TGTGCCAGCAGTAAGATAGCGGGAAGTTACAATGAGCAGTTCTTC.

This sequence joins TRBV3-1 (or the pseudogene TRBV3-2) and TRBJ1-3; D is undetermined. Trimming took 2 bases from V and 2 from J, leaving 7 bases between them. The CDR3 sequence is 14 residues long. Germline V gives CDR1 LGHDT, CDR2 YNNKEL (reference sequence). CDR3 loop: CASSQSRAGNTIYF. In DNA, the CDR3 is TGTGCCAGCAGCCAAAGCCGGGCTGGAAACACCATATATTTT.

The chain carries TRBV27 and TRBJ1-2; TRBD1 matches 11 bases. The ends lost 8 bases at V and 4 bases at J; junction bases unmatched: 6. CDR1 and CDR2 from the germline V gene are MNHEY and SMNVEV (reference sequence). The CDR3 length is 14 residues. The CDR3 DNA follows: TGTGCCAGCGGTACCGGGACAGGGGGCTATGGCTACACCTTC. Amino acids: CASGTGTGGYGYTF.

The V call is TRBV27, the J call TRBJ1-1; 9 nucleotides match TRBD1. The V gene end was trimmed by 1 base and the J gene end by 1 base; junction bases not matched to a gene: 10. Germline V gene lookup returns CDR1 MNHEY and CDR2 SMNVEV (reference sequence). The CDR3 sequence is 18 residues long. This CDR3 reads CASSLLVSLTGGNTEAFF. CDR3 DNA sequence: TGTGCCAGCAGTTTATTGGTCAGTCTGACAGGGGGGAACACTGAAGCTTTCTTT.

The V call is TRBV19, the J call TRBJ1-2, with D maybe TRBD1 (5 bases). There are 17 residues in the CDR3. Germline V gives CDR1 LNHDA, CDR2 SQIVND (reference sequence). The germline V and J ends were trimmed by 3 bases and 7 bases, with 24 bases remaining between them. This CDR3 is CASSMRQSKGILGGYTF. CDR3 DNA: TGTGCCAGTAGTATGCGGCAGTCAAAGGGGATCTTGGGTGGCTACACCTTC.

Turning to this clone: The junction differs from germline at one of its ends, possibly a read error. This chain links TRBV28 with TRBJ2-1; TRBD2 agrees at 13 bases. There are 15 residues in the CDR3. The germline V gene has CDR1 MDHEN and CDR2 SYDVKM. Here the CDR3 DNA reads TGTGCCAGCAGGTTATGGACTAGCGGGAGTTACGAGCAGTTCTTC. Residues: CASRLWTSGSYEQFF.

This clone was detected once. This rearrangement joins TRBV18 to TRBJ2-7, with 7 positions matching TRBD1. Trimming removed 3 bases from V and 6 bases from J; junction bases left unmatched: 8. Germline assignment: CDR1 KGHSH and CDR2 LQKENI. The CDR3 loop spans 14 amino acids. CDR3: CASSPDRFLGEQYV. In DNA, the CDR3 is TGTGCCAGCTCACCGGACAGGTTCTTGGGCGAGCAGTACGTC.

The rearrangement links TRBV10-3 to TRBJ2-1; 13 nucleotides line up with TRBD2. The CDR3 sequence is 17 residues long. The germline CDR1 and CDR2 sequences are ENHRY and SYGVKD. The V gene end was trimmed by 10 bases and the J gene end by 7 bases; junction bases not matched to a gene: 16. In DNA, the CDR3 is TGTGCCAAATACCGGGACAGGGAACTAGCGGGAGGGAATGAGCAGTTCTTC. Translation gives CAKYRDRELAGGNEQFF.

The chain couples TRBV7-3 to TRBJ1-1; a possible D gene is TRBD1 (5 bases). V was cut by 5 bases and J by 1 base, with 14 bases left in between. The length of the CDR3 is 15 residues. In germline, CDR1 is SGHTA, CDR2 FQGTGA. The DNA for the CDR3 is TGTGCCAGCAGCCCGGCGCGGGGCACGAACACTGAAGCTTTCTTT. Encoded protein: CASSPARGTNTEAFF.

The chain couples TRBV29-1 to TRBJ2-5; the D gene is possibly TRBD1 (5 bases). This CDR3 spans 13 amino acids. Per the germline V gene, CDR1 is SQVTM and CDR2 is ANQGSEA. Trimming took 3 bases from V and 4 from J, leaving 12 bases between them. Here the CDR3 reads CSVDLGGAETQYF. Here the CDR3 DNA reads TGCAGCGTTGACTTGGGTGGGGCAGAGACCCAGTACTTC.